A single sample is the source of the 28 T cell receptor beta chains below, sequenced in a study of patients and donors after allogeneic stem cell transplantation. TCRdb re-derived calls from the RT-PCR reads in MiXCR, one entry per CDR3 protein. Here the sample spans 800,000 to 1,000,000 distinct CDR3 sequences, 18% being singletons. The sequencing sample was made of blood, either unsorted or a sorted T cell fraction (not recorded which). All receptors come from a human donor who was either an allogeneic HSCT recipient or a stem cell or donor lymphocyte infusion donor (not recorded which). It is not recorded whose cells these are; they may come from a transplant donor.

This clonotype has a handful of counts. The gene calls are TRBV5-1 and TRBJ2-1, with D unclear. The CDR3 length is 15 residues. CDR1 and CDR2 from the germline V gene are SGHRS and YFSETQ. Trimming took 4 bases from V and 0 from J, leaving 11 bases between them. The CDR3: CASSRFNYSYNEQFF. CDR3 nucleotides: TGCGCCAGCAGCCGATTTAATTACTCCTACAATGAGCAGTTCTTC.

This clonotype was seen a handful of times. The V gene is TRBV4-1, the J gene TRBJ2-1; TRBD2 matches at 8 bases. The CDR3 extends over 15 amino acids. Germline values: CDR1 MGHRA, CDR2 YSYEKL. V was pared by 4 bases and J by 4 bases, with 6 bases of the junction left unmatched. The CDR3 coding sequence is TGCGCCAGCAGCCTAGCGGGATCTCTATACAATGAGCAGTTCTTC. This sequence encodes CASSLAGSLYNEQFF.

This rearrangement joins TRBV10-3 to TRBJ2-5; unclear D gene. Trimming took off 2 bases at V and 10 bases at J, with 8 bases between the two ends. Germline V gene data show CDR1 as ENHRY and CDR2 as SYGVKD. This CDR3 region has 11 residues. This CDR3 reads CAISEGDGQYF. The CDR3 DNA reads as TGTGCCATCAGTGAGGGTGATGGCCAGTACTTC.

On this clonotype itself: It may be a read error: a sequence one base away is much more abundant. The chain combines TRBV6-5 with TRBJ2-7; no clear D gene. Between the trimmed V and J ends, which lost 7 bases and 3 bases, there was a span of 7 bases. The CDR3 loop spans 11 amino acids. CDR1 MNHEY and CDR2 SVGAGI come from the germline V gene. CDR3 sequence: CASKGGYEQYF. CDR3 DNA sequence: TGTGCCAGCAAGGGCGGCTACGAGCAGTACTTC.

For this clonotype: No DNA is shown, since the ends of the CDR3 on it are uncertain; the CDR3 is the one TCRdb lists. The chain combines TRBV5-6 with TRBJ2-1; TRBD2, the table's D call, was not compared with the DNA. Per the germline V gene, CDR1 is SGHDT and CDR2 is YYEEEE. The CDR3 adds up to 16 amino acids, both ends counted. This chain's CDR3 is CASSLDWASGSYEQFF.

This clonotype was observed many times. The CDR3 sequence is CASSLGGTFDEQYF. CDR3 DNA sequence: TGTGCCAGCAGCTTAGGGGGAACTTTCGACGAGCAGTACTTC. The rearrangement links TRBV7-9 to TRBJ2-7; no clear D. The CDR3 has 14 residues. V dropped 1 base and J dropped 5 bases, with 12 bases sitting between them. Germline values: CDR1 SEHNR, CDR2 FQNEAQ (reference sequence).

V gene TRBV27 combines with J gene TRBJ2-1; D is unresolved. The V and J ends lost 6 bases and 1 base respectively, with 13 bases between them. The V gene's germline CDR1 is MNHEY and CDR2 SMNVEV (reference sequence). This CDR3 is 15 amino acids long. DNA for the CDR3: TGTGCCAGCAGCAGCATCCCCTCTTCCTACAATGAGCAGTTCTTC. Translating it yields CASSSIPSSYNEQFF.

This CDR3 reads CASLTYGYTF. CDR3 bases: TGTGCCAGCCTGACCTATGGCTACACCTTC. The J gene is TRBJ1-2, the V gene TRBV6-5; D gene unclear. Looked up from germline, CDR1 is MNHEY and CDR2 is SVGAGI. The CDR3 sequence is 10 residues long. Trimming stripped 8 bases from V and 4 bases from J, with 5 bases between.

This clonotype was seen many times. Germline and junction disagree at one end, which may indicate a read error. The chain links TRBV5-1 to TRBJ2-7, with D possibly matching TRBD2 (6 bases). The CDR3 spans 13 residues. Per the germline V gene, CDR1 is SGHRS and CDR2 is YFSETQ. This chain's CDR3 is CASSLEGGYEQYF. The CDR3 DNA follows: TGTGCCAGCAGCTTAGAGGGAGGCTACGAGCAGTACTTC.

The V and J genes are TRBV5-6 and TRBJ2-5; D unresolved. The CDR3 loop spans 13 amino acids. Between the trimmed V and J ends, which lost 0 bases and 5 bases, there was a span of 8 bases. The germline V gene encodes CDR1 SGHDT and CDR2 YYEEEE. CDR3 protein: CASSLVRYETQYF. The CDR3 nucleotides are TGTGCCAGCAGCTTGGTGAGGTACGAGACCCAGTACTTC.

The chain is built from TRBV25-1 and TRBJ1-1; TRBD1 matches 7 bases. CDR1 and CDR2 (germline): MGHDK, SYGVNS. The CDR3 runs 14 residues. The junction had 10 bases not matched to a gene; V was cut back by 1 base and J by 11 bases. CDR3 sequence reads: CASSESGGGASAFF. Here the CDR3 DNA reads TGTGCCAGCAGTGAATCCGGAGGGGGCGCCTCTGCTTTCTTT.

The V call is TRBV7-7, the J call TRBJ2-7; 9 positions agree with TRBD2. CDR3 length equals 16 residues. CDR1 and CDR2 from the germline V gene are SSHAT and FNYEAQ (reference sequence). V lost 5 bases to trimming and J lost 1 base; unmatched junction nucleotides: 9. CDR3 sequence: CASSPVGSGSSYEQYF. In DNA, the CDR3 is TGTGCCAGCAGCCCCGTGGGTAGCGGGAGTTCCTACGAGCAGTACTTC.

The rearrangement joins TRBV4-1 to TRBJ2-2, with D possibly matching TRBD2 (6 bases). The CDR3 totals 14 residues. CDR1 and CDR2 from the germline V gene are MGHRA and YSYEKL. V dropped 2 bases and J dropped 4 bases, with 8 bases sitting between them. The CDR3 DNA follows: TGCGCCAGCAGCCAAACCGGGGGCACCGGGGAGCTGTTTTTT. Translating it yields CASSQTGGTGELFF.

The V and J genes are TRBV9 and TRBJ2-2; D is tentatively TRBD1 or TRBD2 (6 bases each). V was clipped by 3 bases and J by 7 bases, with 13 bases between them. Per germline, CDR1 SGDLS and CDR2 YYNGEE. This CDR3 has 14 amino acids. The CDR3 DNA reads as TGTGCCAGCAGCGGAAAGGGGGGCCACGGGGAGCTGTTTTTT. It translates to CASSGKGGHGELFF.

This clonotype was seen only a few times. The V gene is TRBV9, the J gene TRBJ2-3; D unresolved. CDR1 is SGDLS, CDR2 YYNGEE, per germline. V lost 0 bases to trimming and J lost 2 bases, with 7 bases between them. The CDR3 loop spans 14 amino acids. In nucleotides, the CDR3 is TGTGCCAGCAGCGTAGAGGAGTTCACAGATACGCAGTATTTT. Amino acids: CASSVEEFTDTQYF.

This clonotype was counted between two and nine times. The chain uses TRBV2 and TRBJ1-1, with no clear D. The germline gives CDR1 SNHLY, CDR2 FYNNEI. Deletions cut 4 bases from V and 4 bases from J, with 10 bases between. This CDR3 comprises 13 residues. The DNA for the CDR3 is TGTGCCAGCAGTGTCAAGGTCGTCACTGAAGCTTTCTTT. Its translation: CASSVKVVTEAFF. The complete variable domain, with remaining parts taken from reference TRBV2 and TRBJ1-1, reads EPEVTQTPSHQVTQMGQEVILRCVPISNHLYFYWYRQILGQKVEFLVSFYNNEISEKSEIFDDQFSVERPDGSNFTLKIRSTKLEDSAMYFCASSVKVVTEAFFGQGTRLTVV.

This clonotype was detected only a few times. This chain joins TRBV25-1 and TRBJ1-2, with no clear D. In germline, CDR1 is MGHDK, CDR2 SYGVNS. V lost 0 bases and J 7 bases, leaving 12 bases between the germline ends. The CDR3 is made up of 14 amino acids. CDR3 DNA: TGTGCCAGCAGTGAATATGGGCGGGATTGTGGCTACACCTTC. It codes for CASSEYGRDCGYTF.

The CDR3 loop is CASSLYLPQSSYEQYF. CDR3 bases: TGTGCCAGCAGCTTGTATCTCCCCCAGAGCTCCTACGAGCAGTACTTC. The chain couples TRBV7-9 to TRBJ2-7; D gene uncertain. Trimming removed 3 bases from V and 0 bases from J, with 15 bases in between. The CDR3 consists of 16 residues. Germline V gives CDR1 SEHNR, CDR2 FQNEAQ (reference sequence).

This sequence joins TRBV24-1 and TRBJ2-1; unclear D gene. The CDR3 totals 13 residues. Germline CDR1 and CDR2: KGHDR and SFDVKD. Trimming removed 5 bases from V and 4 bases from J, with 8 bases in between. This CDR3 reads CATSVGLYNEQFF. In nucleotides, the CDR3 is TGTGCCACCAGTGTTGGGTTATACAATGAGCAGTTCTTC.

The J gene is TRBJ1-1, the V gene TRBV3-1; maybe TRBD1 (5 bases). V was cut by 4 bases and J by 0 bases, with 12 bases left in between. The germline V gene encodes CDR1 LGHDT and CDR2 YNNKEL (reference sequence). This CDR3 region has 15 residues. CDR3 nucleotide sequence: TGTGCCAGCAGCCCTCAATTAGGGGTGAACACTGAAGCTTTCTTT. Amino acid sequence: CASSPQLGVNTEAFF.

The table lists this clonotype with a few counts. The chain employs TRBV29-1 and TRBJ2-3; D may be TRBD1 or TRBD2 (5 bases each). V lost 8 bases, J lost 6 bases, and 18 bases lay in between. Germline CDR1 and CDR2: SQVTM and ANQGSEA. The CDR3 contains 13 residues. CDR3 nucleotide sequence: TGCAGCTTCAGGACGACCTGGGGGGATACGCAGTATTTT. This translates into CSFRTTWGDTQYF.

The table lists this clonotype with a few counts. The chain couples TRBV7-2 to TRBJ2-3; the match to TRBD2 covers 13 bases. The V gene end was trimmed by 5 bases and the J gene end by 2 bases; junction bases not matched to a gene: 4. Germline V gives CDR1 SGHTA, CDR2 FQGNSA. CDR3 size: 16 residues. The CDR3: CASSMTSGGTTDTQYF. CDR3 DNA: TGTGCCAGCAGCATGACTAGCGGGGGGACCACAGATACGCAGTATTTT.

This clonotype was observed a handful of times. The V and J genes are TRBV6-2 or TRBV6-3 and TRBJ1-5; unclear D gene. The CDR3 contains 15 residues. Germline assignment: CDR1 MNHEY and CDR2 SVGEGT. Trimming took 5 bases from V and 3 from J, leaving 14 bases between them. For the CDR3, the DNA is TGTGCCAGCAGTCCAGTCGGTGGGAACAATCAGCCCCAGCATTTT. The encoded protein is CASSPVGGNNQPQHF.

CDR3 DNA sequence: TGCGCCAGCAGCCAAGAAGCACTGTTTCCCGATGGCTACACCTTC. Amino acids: CASSQEALFPDGYTF. The V call is TRBV4-3, the J call TRBJ1-2; D unresolved. Per germline, CDR1 LGHNA and CDR2 YSLEER. The CDR3 loop spans 15 amino acids. V was shortened by 0 bases and J by 6 bases, with 14 bases between the two germline ends.

CDR3 amino acids: CASSSRTSGSRSYEQYF. In nucleotides, the CDR3 is TGTGCCAGCAGCTCACGGACTAGCGGGAGTAGGTCCTACGAGCAGTACTTC. J is TRBJ2-7 and V is TRBV7-9, with 13 bases identical to TRBD2. This CDR3 comprises 17 residues. Per the germline V gene, CDR1 is SEHNR and CDR2 is FQNEAQ (reference sequence). The V segment lost 4 bases and the J segment 1 base; nucleotides outside the gene matches: 7.

The rearrangement uses TRBV5-6 and TRBJ2-2; D is unclear. The CDR3 runs to 12 residues. Germline CDR1 reads SGHDT; CDR2 reads YYEEEE. The V gene lost 7 bases and the J gene lost 8 bases, with 12 bases spanning the gap. This CDR3 reads CASFSNLGELFF. In DNA, the CDR3 is TGTGCCAGCTTCTCCAATTTGGGGGAGCTGTTTTTT.

There are a few counts of this clonotype. The V and J genes are TRBV28 and TRBJ1-1; maybe TRBD1 (6 bases). Germline V gene lookup returns CDR1 MDHEN and CDR2 SYDVKM. This CDR3 spans 16 amino acids. V dropped 4 bases and J dropped 1 base, with 16 bases sitting between them. The CDR3 sequence: CASSSPSGGGNTEAFF. The CDR3 nucleotides read TGTGCCAGCAGTTCGCCTAGCGGAGGGGGGAACACTGAAGCTTTCTTT.

J is TRBJ2-5 and V is TRBV11-2; D uncertain. The germline V and J ends were trimmed by 1 base and 4 bases, with 13 bases remaining between them. The V gene's germline CDR1 is SGHAT and CDR2 FQNNGV. This CDR3 comprises 15 residues. The CDR3 sequence: CASSLGIGRAETQYF. CDR3 sequence (DNA): TGTGCCAGCAGCTTAGGGATCGGCCGGGCAGAGACCCAGTACTTC.